This entry features one TCR beta chain sequence. The source of the sample is a study of cytomegalovirus exposure and HLA in healthy donors. Across the study: Among 150 million to 200 million T cells, an earlier analysis found around 100 million unique TCR beta sequences.

The PCR made use of 60 Vbeta and 13 Jbeta primers. Measured with immunoSEQ multiplex PCR; TCRdb has only the in-frame clones, and not every one. Of fewer than 250,000 clones listed, over 75% are singletons. At the time of sampling, donors were nominally healthy, though unrecorded immune exposures were likely. The CDR3 has 13 amino acids. CDR1 and CDR2 from the germline V gene are LNHDA and SQIVND (reference sequence). V was shortened by 7 bases and J by 5 bases, with 14 bases between the two germline ends. Sequencing was performed on PBMCs. This sequence originates from a woman between 45 and 65 years old in good health and CMV-seropositive. This sequence joins TRBV19 and TRBJ1-1; no clear D gene. The CDR3 nucleotides read TGTGCCAGTATCGAACCTCGGGGTACTGAAGCTTTCTTT. Translation gives CASIEPRGTEAFF.